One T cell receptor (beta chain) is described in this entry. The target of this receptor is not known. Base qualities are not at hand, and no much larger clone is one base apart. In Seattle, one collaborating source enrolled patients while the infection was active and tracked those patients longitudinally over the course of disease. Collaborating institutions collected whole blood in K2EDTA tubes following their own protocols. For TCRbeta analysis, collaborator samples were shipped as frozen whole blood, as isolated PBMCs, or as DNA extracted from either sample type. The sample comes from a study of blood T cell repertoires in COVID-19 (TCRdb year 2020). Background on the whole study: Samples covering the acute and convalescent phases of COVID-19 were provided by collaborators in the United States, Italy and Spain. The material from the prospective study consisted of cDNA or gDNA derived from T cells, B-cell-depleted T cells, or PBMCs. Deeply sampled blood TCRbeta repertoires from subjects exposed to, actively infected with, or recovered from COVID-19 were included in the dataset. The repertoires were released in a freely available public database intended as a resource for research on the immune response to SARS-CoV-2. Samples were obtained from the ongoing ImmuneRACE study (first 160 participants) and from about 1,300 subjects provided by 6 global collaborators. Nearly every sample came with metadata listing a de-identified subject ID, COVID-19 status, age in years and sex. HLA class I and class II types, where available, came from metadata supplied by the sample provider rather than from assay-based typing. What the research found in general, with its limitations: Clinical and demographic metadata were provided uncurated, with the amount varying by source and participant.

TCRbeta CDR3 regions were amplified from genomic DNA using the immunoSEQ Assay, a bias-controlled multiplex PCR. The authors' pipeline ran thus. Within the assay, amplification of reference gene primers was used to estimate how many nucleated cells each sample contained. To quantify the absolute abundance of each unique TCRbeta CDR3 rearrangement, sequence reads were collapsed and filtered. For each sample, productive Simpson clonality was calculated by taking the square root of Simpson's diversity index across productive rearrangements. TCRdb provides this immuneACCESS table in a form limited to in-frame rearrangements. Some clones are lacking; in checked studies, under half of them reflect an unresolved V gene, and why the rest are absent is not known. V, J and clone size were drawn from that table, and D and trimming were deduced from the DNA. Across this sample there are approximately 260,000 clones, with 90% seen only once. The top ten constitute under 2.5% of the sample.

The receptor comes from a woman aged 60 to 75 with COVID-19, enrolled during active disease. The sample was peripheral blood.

CDR3 reads: CASSTRQGLSGANVLTF. The nucleotides read TGTGCCAGCAGCACCAGACAGGGACTCTCTGGGGCCAACGTCCTGACTTTC. This sequence uses TRBV7-8 and TRBJ2-6, with TRBD1 tentatively as D gene (7 bases match). CDR1 and CDR2 (SGHVS, FQNEAQ) derive from the germline V gene. The cysteine opens and the phenylalanine closes a CDR3 of 17 amino acids. The retained sequence is limited to the CDR3, 51 bases, with the frame set at the first base. A distance of 14 bases separates the germline ends of V and J, which lose 5 bases and 0 bases respectively.